The rows below give T cell receptor beta chains drawn from one sample of a study of shared clonotypes between healthy human individuals. Some clones are missing from TCRdb's copy, which holds only in-frame ones; the method was immunoSEQ multiplex PCR. There are about 2 million clones in the sample; about 95% occur only once, and approximately 1.2% lies in the top ten. Material for sequencing was naive CD8+ T cells sorted from blood. The receptor set was obtained from a man between 18 and 35 years old in good health. CDR3s include the opening cysteine and the closing phenylalanine or tryptophan. D genes are given only for firm matches. Clone size, where shown, is once, few, many, or a class for clones that have expanded.

>TRBD2|TRBJ2-7|15|TRBV6-1|NA
CASSETAGVVYEQYF
TGTGCCAGCAGTGAGACAGCGGGAGTGGTCTACGAGCAGTACTTC
>TRBD2|TRBJ2-1|14|TRBV4-2|NA
CASSQDAGGNEQFF
TGTGCCAGCAGCCAAGATGCGGGGGGGAATGAGCAGTTCTTC
>NA|TRBJ2-7|13|TRBV10-2|NA
CATRGNSLYEQYF
TGCGCCACCCGAGGGAACAGTCTCTACGAGCAGTACTTC
>TRBD1|TRBJ2-7|14|TRBV6-5|NA
CASSLQGQGHEQYF
TGTGCCAGCAGTCTCCAAGGACAGGGCCACGAGCAGTACTTC
>NA|TRBJ2-1|16|TRBV19|NA
CASSPSHSRVYNEQFF
TGTGCCAGTAGCCCATCACACAGCCGAGTCTACAATGAGCAGTTCTTC
>NA|TRBJ2-7|15|TRBV9|NA
CASSVGGPSSYEQYF
TGTGCCAGCAGCGTAGGCGGGCCCAGCTCCTACGAGCAGTACTTC
>NA|TRBJ1-5|11|TRBV6-1|once
CASADYQPQHF
TGTGCCAGCGCGGACTATCAGCCCCAGCATTTT
>NA|TRBJ2-7|14|TRBV7-9|NA
CASSLSEGDYEQYF
TGTGCCAGCAGCTTATCCGAGGGTGACTACGAGCAGTACTTC
>NA|TRBJ1-1|16|TRBV6-4|NA
CASSDSRGRAWAEAFF
TGTGCCAGCAGTGACTCGCGTGGACGGGCTTGGGCTGAAGCTTTCTTT
>TRBD2|TRBJ2-7|13|TRBV6-5|NA
CASSFSGGYEQYF
TGTGCCAGCAGTTTCTCGGGGGGCTACGAGCAGTACTTC
>NA|TRBJ2-1|13|TRBV19|once
CASSMTLGNEQFF
TGTGCCAGTAGTATGACACTAGGGAATGAGCAGTTCTTC
>NA|TRBJ1-1|14|TRBV27|NA
CASSLSGLYTEAFF
TGTGCCAGCAGTTTATCGGGGCTGTACACTGAAGCTTTCTTT
>NA|TRBJ2-7|12|TRBV19|NA
CASSMGGSEQYF
TGTGCCAGTAGTATGGGGGGCTCCGAGCAGTACTTC
>NA|TRBJ2-3|14|TRBV14|NA
CASSQGASTDTQYF
TGTGCCAGCAGCCAAGGCGCTAGCACAGATACGCAGTATTTT
>NA|TRBJ1-5|17|TRBV4-1|NA
CASSQDRIGRGGQPQHF
TGCGCCAGCAGCCAAGATCGTATCGGCAGGGGAGGTCAGCCCCAGCATTTT
>NA|TRBJ2-7|13|TRBV5-1|NA
CASSLASTYEQYF
TGCGCCAGCAGCTTGGCTTCTACCTACGAGCAGTACTTC
>TRBD1|TRBJ2-7|12|TRBV5-4|NA
CASSVTGVEQYF
TGTGCCAGCAGCGTTACAGGGGTCGAGCAGTACTTC
>NA|TRBJ2-5|15|TRBV28|NA
CASSLSLAVQETQYF
TGTGCCAGCAGTTTATCCTTAGCGGTCCAAGAGACCCAGTACTTC
>NA|TRBJ2-7|15|TRBV4-1|NA
CASSQGLDLSYEQYF
TGCGCCAGCAGCCAAGGTCTAGATTTGTCCTACGAGCAGTACTTC
>TRBD1|TRBJ2-2|15|TRBV4-1|NA
CASSLETGGTGELFF
TGCGCCAGCAGCCTCGAGACAGGGGGTACCGGGGAGCTGTTTTTT